The next 27 T cell receptor beta chains were all read from a single sample in a study of T cell responses to AZD1222 COVID-19 vaccine. Sequencing used immunoSEQ multiplex PCR; TCRdb keeps in-frame clones, though not all of them. Of about 82,000 clones in the sample, 90% were seen once. This material consisted of peripheral blood, taken on day 0 of AZD1222 vaccination. All receptors derive from an adult in good health.

The V and J genes are TRBV7-8 and TRBJ2-7; 7 bases match TRBD2. The CDR3 sequence is 15 residues long. Germline V CDR1 and CDR2: SGHVS, FQNEAQ. With V trimmed by 3 bases and J by 6 bases, 11 bases remained unmatched. The CDR3 nucleotides are TGTGCCAGCAGCTTGTTTAGCGGGCTTTCGGGCGAGCAGTACTTC. Translation gives CASSLFSGLSGEQYF.

Here the CDR3 DNA reads TGTGCCAGCAGCCCGGGGGGACAGCCGTTAACAGATACGCAGTATTTT. This translates into CASSPGGQPLTDTQYF. This rearrangement joins TRBV5-4 to TRBJ2-3; D possibly uses TRBD1 or TRBD2 (7 bases each). The germline V gene has CDR1 SGHNT and CDR2 YYREEE (reference sequence). This CDR3 spans 16 amino acids. Trimming stripped 4 bases from V and 3 bases from J, with 18 bases between.

The chain is built from TRBV6-5 and TRBJ2-3; D is perhaps TRBD2 (7 bases). The CDR3 has 16 amino acids. V was trimmed by 1 base and J by 6 bases, leaving 17 bases between them. Germline loops: CDR1 MNHEY, CDR2 SVGAGI. The DNA of the CDR3 is TGTGCCAGCAGTTACTACGTGGGGGGGCAAGGGGATACGCAGTATTTT. This codes for CASSYYVGGQGDTQYF.

V and J are TRBV5-4 and TRBJ1-5, with unresolved D. This CDR3 comprises 15 residues. CDR1 is SGHNT and CDR2 is YYREEE in the germline V gene (reference sequence). Trimming pared 1 base from V and 0 bases from J, leaving 8 bases between. The CDR3 sequence: CASSLYLYSNQPQHF. DNA of the CDR3: TGTGCCAGCAGCTTGTACCTTTATAGCAATCAGCCCCAGCATTTT. The full variable domain, in which reference TRBV5-4 and TRBJ1-5 provide the parts outside the CDR3, is ETGVTQSPTHLIKTRGQQVTLRCSSQSGHNTVSWYQQALGQGPQFIFQYYREEENGRGNFPPRFSGLQFPNYSSELNVNALELDDSALYLCASSLYLYSNQPQHFGDGTRLSIL.

The chain carries TRBV5-1 and TRBJ2-1, with 10 bases identical to TRBD1. The V gene's germline CDR1 is SGHRS and CDR2 YFSETQ. There are 14 residues in the CDR3. J lost 7 bases, V lost 4 bases, and 5 bases had no gene match. The CDR3 sequence: CASSPGTGENEQFF. CDR3 DNA sequence: TGCGCCAGCAGCCCGGGGACAGGGGAGAATGAGCAGTTCTTC.

This sequence joins TRBV9 and TRBJ1-2; D perhaps matches TRBD1 (5 bases). This CDR3 is 13 amino acids long. Germline lookup yields CDR1 SGDLS and CDR2 YYNGEE. The V gene lost 4 bases and the J gene lost 2 bases, with 9 bases spanning the gap. The CDR3 nucleotides read TGTGCCAGCAGCCTCCAGGGAAACTATGGCTACACCTTC. It specifies CASSLQGNYGYTF.

The rearrangement joins TRBV19 to TRBJ1-1, with unresolved D. This CDR3 has 14 amino acids. Trimming took 4 bases from V and 0 from J, leaving 9 bases between them. CDR1 LNHDA and CDR2 SQIVND come from the germline V gene (reference sequence). The CDR3 region has the DNA TGTGCCAGTAGTAAAGCCACTATGAACACTGAAGCTTTCTTT. Translating gives CASSKATMNTEAFF.

V gene TRBV18 combines with J gene TRBJ2-3; D gene unclear. The CDR3 is 14 amino acids. V was cut by 0 bases and J by 0 bases, with 4 bases left in between. CDR1 is KGHSH and CDR2 is LQKENI in the germline V gene. The CDR3 region has the DNA TGTGCCAGCTCACCACCGCAGAGCACAGATACGCAGTATTTT. This translates into CASSPPQSTDTQYF.

CDR3 nucleotide sequence: TGTGCCAGCAGTCAAGGACTGGGGGGCTACACCTTC. Protein sequence: CASSQGLGGYTF. The rearrangement joins TRBV6-6 to TRBJ1-2; D remains ambiguous. The CDR3 length is 12 residues. The V and J ends lost 5 bases and 8 bases respectively, with 12 bases between them. From germline, CDR1 is MNHNY and CDR2 SVGAGI (reference sequence).

The chain has TRBV5-1 and TRBJ1-5; TRBD1 matches 10 bases. The J segment lost 7 bases and the V segment lost 0 bases, leaving 4 bases of the junction unmatched. Germline CDR1 and CDR2: SGHRS and YFSETQ. The CDR3 covers 15 residues. CDR3 DNA sequence: TGCGCCAGCAGCTTGGCCGGACAGGGGGGACAGCCCCAGCATTTT. Its protein product is CASSLAGQGGQPQHF.

The chain is built from TRBV27 and TRBJ1-1; no definite D call. Trimming took off 7 bases at V and 0 bases at J, with 12 bases between the two ends. Germline CDR1 reads MNHEY; CDR2 reads SMNVEV (reference sequence). The CDR3 totals 14 residues. This CDR3 reads CASTPGRMNTEAFF. CDR3 in DNA: TGTGCCAGCACCCCGGGCCGTATGAACACTGAAGCTTTCTTT.

This sequence joins TRBV5-5 and TRBJ2-7; TRBD1 aligns across 7 bases. The CDR3 covers 13 residues. Trimming took 3 bases from V and 2 from J; bases not matched to a gene: 2. The V gene's germline CDR1 is SGHKS and CDR2 YYEKEE (reference sequence). The CDR3 nucleotides are TGTGCCAGCAGCTCCCAGGGGGCCTACGAGCAGTACTTC. It is translated as CASSSQGAYEQYF.

The chain combines TRBV28 with TRBJ1-5; a weak D match, TRBD1 (6 bases). V lost 1 base, J lost 0 bases, and 10 bases lay in between. Germline V lookup: CDR1 MDHEN, CDR2 SYDVKM. The CDR3 sequence is 16 residues long. In nucleotides, the CDR3 is TGTGCCAGCAGTTTATACAGGGCGGGTAGCAATCAGCCCCAGCATTTT. Protein product: CASSLYRAGSNQPQHF. The variable domain in full, with the rest retrieved from reference TRBV28 and TRBJ1-5, is DVKVTQSSRYLVKRTGEKVFLECVQDMDHENMFWYRQDPGLGLRLIYFSYDVKMKEKGDIPEGYSVSREKKERFSLILESASTNQTSMYLCASSLYRAGSNQPQHFGDGTRLSIL.

The chain employs TRBV6-5 and TRBJ2-1, with D perhaps matching TRBD2 (6 bases). This CDR3 has 11 amino acids. Germline V gives CDR1 MNHEY, CDR2 SVGAGI. The germline V and J ends were trimmed by 4 bases and 9 bases, with 7 bases remaining between them. For the CDR3, the DNA is TGTGCCAGCAGTTCGGAGGGTGAGCAGTTCTTC. Translating gives CASSSEGEQFF.

The chain uses TRBV7-8 and TRBJ2-7, with 10 bases identical to TRBD1. The CDR3 spans 14 residues. CDR1 SGHVS and CDR2 FQNEAQ come from the germline V gene. J was trimmed by 5 bases and V by 5 bases; bases with no gene match: 6. The CDR3 here is CASSARDRGHEQYF. The CDR3 bases are TGTGCCAGCAGCGCCCGGGACAGGGGCCACGAGCAGTACTTC.

The V gene is TRBV19, the J gene TRBJ2-2, with D tentatively TRBD2 (6 bases). Germline CDR1 LNHDA, CDR2 SQIVND (reference sequence). The CDR3 consists of 13 residues. V was cut by 7 bases and J by 3 bases, with 9 bases left in between. CDR3 sequence: CASTWDYTGELFF. The DNA of the CDR3 is TGTGCCAGTACCTGGGACTACACCGGGGAGCTGTTTTTT.

J is TRBJ1-5 and V is TRBV5-4; D gene unclear. CDR3 length: 13 residues. CDR1 and CDR2 (germline): SGHNT, YYREEE (reference sequence). The V gene lost 2 bases and the J gene lost 6 bases, with 9 bases spanning the gap. CDR3 in DNA: TGTGCCAGCAGCTTTTTCGGGTTTCAGCCCCAGCATTTT. Its protein is CASSFFGFQPQHF.

The V and J genes are TRBV6-5 and TRBJ1-5; D is perhaps TRBD1 (6 bases). V dropped 5 bases and J dropped 5 bases, with 10 bases sitting between them. The CDR3 is 13 amino acids. Germline V lookup: CDR1 MNHEY, CDR2 SVGAGI. CDR3 nucleotide sequence: TGTGCCAGCAGTACCAGGGGCGATCAGCCCCAGCATTTT. Its protein is CASSTRGDQPQHF.

The gene calls are TRBV19 and TRBJ1-2; D gene ambiguous. Germline V CDR1 and CDR2: LNHDA, SQIVND (reference sequence). Trimming took 5 bases from V and 0 from J, leaving 7 bases between them. The CDR3 totals 13 residues. CDR3 loop: CASSAVTNYGYTF. CDR3 in DNA: TGTGCCAGTAGTGCGGTGACTAACTATGGCTACACCTTC.

The chain carries TRBV6-5 and TRBJ2-1; 11 bases align to TRBD2. V lost 7 bases to trimming and J lost 0 bases; unmatched junction nucleotides: 2. The CDR3 is 15 amino acids. Germline values: CDR1 MNHEY, CDR2 SVGAGI. As DNA, the CDR3 is TGTGCCAGCATTGGGACTAGCGGCTCCTACAATGAGCAGTTCTTC. Protein: CASIGTSGSYNEQFF.

The chain is built from TRBV6-5 and TRBJ1-2; TRBD1 might be the D (6 bases). The CDR3 covers 14 residues. Germline CDR1 and CDR2: MNHEY and SVGAGI. V lost 6 bases to trimming and J lost 5 bases, with 16 bases between them. For the CDR3, the DNA is TGTGCCAGCAGAACGACCGGGGGCTGGTATGGCTACACCTTC. Residues: CASRTTGGWYGYTF.

The V and J genes are TRBV19 and TRBJ1-2; a possible D gene is TRBD1 (6 bases). The CDR3 runs 13 residues. Trimming shortened V by 9 bases and J by 4 bases, and 15 bases separated the two germline ends. CDR1 and CDR2 from the germline V gene are LNHDA and SQIVND (reference sequence). CDR3 in DNA: TGTGCCAGCCGGACCGGGACACTCTATGGCTACACCTTC. It yields the protein CASRTGTLYGYTF.

CDR3 nucleotides: TGTGCCAGCAGCCCCTCGGGGGAAGATGGAAACACCATATATTTT. Translating gives CASSPSGEDGNTIYF. The rearrangement links TRBV13 to TRBJ1-3, with D possibly TRBD1 on 5 matching bases. V gave up 5 bases and J gave up 3 bases, with 14 bases separating them. The CDR3 totals 15 residues. Germline CDR1 PRHDT, CDR2 FYEKMQ (reference sequence).

The chain has TRBV28 and TRBJ1-2, with 11 bases lining up with TRBD1. With 6 bases clipped from V and 7 bases from J, the junction kept 7 bases outside the gene matches. This CDR3 is built from 14 residues. Germline V gene sequence: CDR1 MDHEN, CDR2 SYDVKM. CDR3 sequence reads: CASSRGQGALGYTF. The DNA for the CDR3 is TGTGCCAGCAGCCGTGGACAGGGGGCGCTTGGCTACACCTTC.

The V and J genes are TRBV5-6 and TRBJ2-3; the D is unclear. Germline V gene lookup returns CDR1 SGHDT and CDR2 YYEEEE. Trimming cost V 3 bases and J 3 bases, with 5 bases left between them. The CDR3 runs 12 residues. The CDR3 loop is CASSSVTDTQYF. CDR3 DNA sequence: TGTGCCAGCAGCTCGGTAACAGATACGCAGTATTTT.

This rearrangement joins TRBV7-2 to TRBJ1-4; D perhaps matches TRBD1 (5 bases). This CDR3 comprises 13 residues. V dropped 5 bases and J dropped 7 bases, with 11 bases sitting between them. Germline V lookup: CDR1 SGHTA, CDR2 FQGNSA. CDR3 region: CASSRQISEKLFF. CDR3 nucleotide sequence: TGTGCCAGCAGCAGACAGATATCTGAAAAACTGTTTTTT.

The V call is TRBV10-3, the J call TRBJ1-5; 7 bases fit TRBD1. The CDR3 length is 16 residues. CDR1 is ENHRY and CDR2 is SYGVKD in the germline V gene. J was trimmed by 2 bases and V by 0 bases; bases with no gene match: 4. The CDR3 nucleotides read TGTGCCATCAGTGAGTCACGGGACAGTGGCAATCAGCCCCAGCATTTT. As protein: CAISESRDSGNQPQHF.